The present T cell receptor (beta chain) was sequenced within a study of technical replicates of blood from four donors. TCRdb's copy holds only in-frame clones and misses some; the assay was immunoSEQ multiplex PCR. The sample shows tens of thousands of clones, about nine tenths of them seen only once. Germline V CDR1 and CDR2: LGHNA, YNFKEQ. V dropped 4 bases and J dropped 4; count of bases not matched to a gene: 1. There are 15 residues in the CDR3. The rearrangement joins TRBV4-2 to TRBJ2-5; 15 bases are a match to TRBD2. The clonotype comes from a human donor in good health. Sequenced material: T cells isolated from PBMCs. CDR3 DNA: TGTGCCAGCAGCCGGACTAGCGGGGGGGCAGAGACCCAGTACTTC. It codes for CASSRTSGGAETQYF.